The T cell receptor beta chain described here comes from a study of blood T cell repertoires in COVID-19 (dated by TCRdb to the early 2020s). Regarding the research as a whole: Samples from collaborators originated in the United States, Italy and Spain and spanned both the acute and convalescent phases of COVID-19. Samples came from the ongoing ImmuneRACE study (first 160 participants) plus 1,254 subjects from 6 global collaborators. The sample metadata nearly always contained a de-identified subject ID, COVID-19 status, age in years and sex. A freely available public database, intended as a resource for researchers studying the immune response to SARS-CoV-2, is where the repertoires were released. The material from the prospective study consisted of cDNA or gDNA derived from T cells, B-cell-depleted T cells, or PBMCs. Deeply sampled blood TCRbeta repertoires from subjects exposed to, actively infected with, or recovered from COVID-19 were included in the dataset. Where available, HLA class I and class II types were taken from metadata supplied by the sample provider and were not determined by assay-based typing.

TCRbeta CDR3 regions were amplified from genomic DNA by means of the immunoSEQ Assay, a bias-controlled multiplex PCR. Per the source publication's procedure: Nucleated cell counts per sample were estimated from amplification of reference gene primers within the assay. Sequence reads were collapsed and filtered to measure the absolute abundance of every unique TCRbeta CDR3 rearrangement. For each sample, productive Simpson clonality was calculated as the square root of Simpson's diversity index across productive rearrangements. The source is immuneACCESS, and TCRdb retained only in-frame sequences with V and J called. Part of the clones is not carried over; for the studies checked, unresolved V genes explain less than half of this, and the remainder is unexplained. V, J and clone size were drawn from that table, and D and trimming were deduced from the DNA. The sample table records roughly 150,000 clones; roughly 84% of these occur just once. The biggest ten clones account for around 7.2% of the sample.

Concerning this clone itself: The specificity of this receptor is unknown. Base qualities are not recorded, but no much larger clone differs from it by a single base.

The junction carries 10 bases between V and J, which are trimmed by 4 bases and 0 bases respectively. CDR3 length: 14 amino acids, cysteine to phenylalanine. Kept here is only the CDR3 DNA, which spans 42 bases and is read in frame from base 1. Reading the germline V gene gives CDR1 SGHDT and CDR2 YYEEEE. Collaborating institutions collected whole blood in K2EDTA tubes following their own protocols. For TCRbeta analysis, collaborators shipped samples as frozen whole blood, isolated PBMCs, or DNA extracted from either of those sample types. The paper's findings and limits, for the study overall: Clinical and demographic metadata were provided uncurated, with the amount varying by source and participant.

The origin of this receptor is a woman between 50 and 59 years old in a cohort sampled during active or convalescent COVID-19. This chain joins TRBV5-6 to TRBJ2-5, with a tentative D gene TRBD2 over 5 matching bases. Sequenced material: peripheral blood. This receptor has the CDR3 CASSLGLHQETQYF. In nucleotide form, the sequence is TGTGCCAGCAGCCTTGGACTGCACCAAGAGACCCAGTACTTC.